This TCR beta chain was captured in a study of T cell responses to AZD1222 COVID-19 vaccine. The wider study: Recipients boosted at about 4 weeks or about 12 weeks are pooled. Whole-study findings and limits: Nearly half of unique spike-specific TCRs reportedly avoided B.1.351 and B.1.1.7 mutated regions. Among those given AZD1222, only six were seropositive at baseline. Clonal diversity was possibly underestimated, and white British individuals and females predominated among donors.

V was trimmed by 5 bases and J by 8 bases, leaving 19 bases between them. Per the germline V gene, CDR1 is SGHVS and CDR2 is FNYEAQ. The CDR3 loop spans 15 amino acids. Comment on this clone: Its antigen remains unidentified.

The data were produced by immunoSEQ multiplex PCR, yet TCRdb's version contains in-frame clones alone and is incomplete. This sample carries about 200,000 clones, 88% of them seen once, and the ten largest clones take approximately 8%. The source material was peripheral blood, sampled on day 0 of AZD1222 vaccination. The chain couples TRBV7-6 to TRBJ2-1; the D gene is possibly TRBD2 (6 bases). This clonotype originated in an adult in good health. CDR3 nucleotide sequence: TGTGCCAGCAGCGCGTTGGCGGGGAGTTTCGATGAGCAGTTCTTC. It is translated as CASSALAGSFDEQFF.